This T cell receptor beta chain came from a study of blood T cell repertoires in COVID-19. Here immunoSEQ multiplex PCR was the method, and the copy in TCRdb shows in-frame clones only, minus some. The table has around 180,000 clones, 89% seen once. This CDR3 contains 15 residues. Germline V gives CDR1 MNHEY, CDR2 SMNVEV (reference sequence). V dropped 5 bases and J dropped 6; count of bases not matched to a gene: 6. In its sample, this clone was seen once. This clonotype was obtained from a woman aged 40 to 50 with acute COVID-19. The V and J genes are TRBV27 and TRBJ1-6, with 8 bases matching TRBD1. Sequenced sample: PBMCs or T cells enriched from blood (not recorded which). CDR3 amino acids: CASSRTGRGNSPLHF. DNA for the CDR3: TGTGCCAGCAGTCGGACAGGGAGGGGTAATTCACCCCTCCACTTT.